A selection of T cell receptor beta chains follows, all from one sample in a study of blood T cell repertoires in COVID-19. Data came from immunoSEQ multiplex PCR; TCRdb stores just in-frame clones and leaves some out. Here the sample spans roughly 400,000 clones, roughly 84% being singletons. The sequenced material came from PBMCs or T cells enriched from blood (not recorded which). The receptors derive from a woman under 30 who had been exposed to COVID-19. CDR3s include the opening cysteine and the closing phenylalanine or tryptophan. The order of the fields is V gene, J gene, D gene, clone size, CDR3 protein, CDR3 DNA. The D gene is left open where the match is weak. Size is omitted from some rows. Given values are once, few, many or a class for expanded clones.

V gene: TRBV9
J gene: TRBJ1-2
D gene: NA
clone size: once
CDR3 protein: CASSGSGRGEGYTF
CDR3 DNA: TGTGCCAGCAGCGGTTCAGGGCGCGGGGAGGGCTACACCTTC

V gene: TRBV6-2/TRBV6-3
J gene: TRBJ1-1
D gene: TRBD1
clone size: NA
CDR3 protein: CASSYNRFQGARDAFF
CDR3 DNA: TGTGCCAGCAGTTACAACCGGTTCCAGGGGGCCAGGGATGCTTTCTTT

V gene: TRBV19
J gene: TRBJ2-2
D gene: TRBD2
clone size: NA
CDR3 protein: CASSIVLAGGGTGELFF
CDR3 DNA: TGTGCCAGTAGTATAGTACTAGCGGGAGGAGGGACCGGGGAGCTGTTTTTT

V gene: TRBV29-1
J gene: TRBJ1-3
D gene: TRBD1
clone size: NA
CDR3 protein: CSVESGQLSSGNTIYF
CDR3 DNA: TGCAGCGTAGAGTCGGGACAGTTGAGCTCTGGAAACACCATATATTTT

V gene: TRBV3-1/TRBV3-2
J gene: TRBJ2-3
D gene: NA
clone size: NA
CDR3 protein: CASSPRVGGGTDTQYF
CDR3 DNA: TGTGCCAGCAGCCCACGGGTGGGAGGCGGCACAGATACGCAGTATTTT

V gene: TRBV4-1
J gene: TRBJ2-7
D gene: NA
clone size: NA
CDR3 protein: CASSQDNRGFYEQYF
CDR3 DNA: TGCGCCAGCAGCCAAGATAATCGAGGATTCTACGAGCAGTACTTC

V gene: TRBV5-1
J gene: TRBJ1-2
D gene: NA
clone size: NA
CDR3 protein: CASSLDSLDVGYTF
CDR3 DNA: TGCGCCAGCAGTCTCGACAGCCTAGATGTTGGCTACACCTTC

V gene: TRBV11-2
J gene: TRBJ2-7
D gene: TRBD2
clone size: NA
CDR3 protein: CASSLDPSGSSYEQYF
CDR3 DNA: TGTGCCAGCAGCTTAGATCCCAGCGGGAGCTCCTACGAGCAGTACTTC

V gene: TRBV25-1
J gene: TRBJ1-2
D gene: TRBD1
clone size: NA
CDR3 protein: CASSGSGTGHYGYTF
CDR3 DNA: TGTGCCAGCAGTGGGTCCGGGACAGGGCACTATGGCTACACCTTC

V gene: TRBV9
J gene: TRBJ2-5
D gene: NA
clone size: NA
CDR3 protein: CASSVLPDSNQETQYF
CDR3 DNA: TGTGCCAGCAGCGTACTACCGGACAGCAACCAAGAGACCCAGTACTTC

V gene: TRBV7-2
J gene: TRBJ1-1
D gene: NA
clone size: NA
CDR3 protein: CASSLGPGNTEAFF
CDR3 DNA: TGTGCCAGCAGCTTAGGGCCGGGAAACACTGAAGCTTTCTTT

V gene: TRBV5-6
J gene: TRBJ1-1
D gene: NA
clone size: NA
CDR3 protein: CASSLVVGDYESEAFF
CDR3 DNA: TGTGCCAGCAGCTTGGTGGTTGGGGACTACGAGTCTGAAGCTTTCTTT

V gene: TRBV5-6
J gene: TRBJ1-5
D gene: TRBD1
clone size: NA
CDR3 protein: CASSIDRVNQPQHF
CDR3 DNA: TGTGCCAGCAGCATCGACAGGGTCAATCAGCCCCAGCATTTT

V gene: TRBV6-5
J gene: TRBJ1-2
D gene: NA
clone size: NA
CDR3 protein: CASSYSSKGQIYGYTF
CDR3 DNA: TGTGCCAGCAGTTACTCGAGTAAGGGACAAATCTATGGCTACACCTTC

V gene: TRBV19
J gene: TRBJ2-3
D gene: TRBD1
clone size: NA
CDR3 protein: CASSTRQGSVTDTQYF
CDR3 DNA: TGTGCCAGTAGTACACGACAGGGATCGGTGACAGATACGCAGTATTTT

V gene: TRBV29-1
J gene: TRBJ1-2
D gene: NA
clone size: NA
CDR3 protein: CSVPEGDYGYTF
CDR3 DNA: TGCAGCGTTCCAGAGGGTGACTATGGCTACACCTTC

V gene: TRBV10-1
J gene: TRBJ1-1
D gene: NA
clone size: NA
CDR3 protein: CASSEYGGGMNTEAFF
CDR3 DNA: TGCGCCAGCAGTGAGTATGGGGGCGGAATGAACACTGAAGCTTTCTTT

V gene: TRBV21-1
J gene: TRBJ2-1
D gene: NA
clone size: NA
CDR3 protein: CASSKASIAGERYNEQFF
CDR3 DNA: TGTGCCAGCAGCAAAGCTTCAATAGCGGGAGAGCGATACAATGAGCAGTTCTTC

V gene: TRBV5-4
J gene: TRBJ2-3
D gene: TRBD2
clone size: NA
CDR3 protein: CASRLAGGTDTQYF
CDR3 DNA: TGTGCCAGCAGACTAGCGGGGGGCACAGATACGCAGTATTTT

V gene: TRBV7-3
J gene: TRBJ1-2
D gene: TRBD1
clone size: NA
CDR3 protein: CASSREGQGERYTF
CDR3 DNA: TGTGCCAGCAGCCGCGAAGGACAGGGTGAGCGCTACACCTTC

V gene: TRBV18
J gene: TRBJ2-1
D gene: TRBD2
clone size: NA
CDR3 protein: CASSPGGSSYNEQFF
CDR3 DNA: TGTGCCAGCTCACCGGGAGGGAGCTCCTACAATGAGCAGTTCTTC

V gene: TRBV7-3
J gene: TRBJ2-1
D gene: NA
clone size: once
CDR3 protein: CASSRGSYNEQFF
CDR3 DNA: TGTGCCAGCAGCCGAGGATCCTACAATGAGCAGTTCTTC

V gene: TRBV15
J gene: TRBJ1-3
D gene: NA
clone size: NA
CDR3 protein: CATSSQAGNTIYF
CDR3 DNA: TGTGCCACCAGCTCACAGGCTGGAAACACCATATATTTT

V gene: TRBV3-1/TRBV3-2
J gene: TRBJ1-5
D gene: NA
clone size: NA
CDR3 protein: CASRQGLGNQPQHF
CDR3 DNA: TGTGCCAGCAGACAGGGCCTGGGCAATCAGCCCCAGCATTTT

V gene: TRBV6-5
J gene: TRBJ1-1
D gene: TRBD1
clone size: NA
CDR3 protein: CASNARTGMNTEAFF
CDR3 DNA: TGTGCCAGCAACGCCCGGACAGGGATGAACACTGAAGCTTTCTTT

V gene: TRBV29-1
J gene: TRBJ1-2
D gene: NA
clone size: NA
CDR3 protein: CSVEGQGNYGYTF
CDR3 DNA: TGCAGCGTTGAGGGTCAGGGGAACTATGGCTACACCTTC

V gene: TRBV10-1
J gene: TRBJ1-6
D gene: NA
clone size: NA
CDR3 protein: CASSDGGLPGSPLHF
CDR3 DNA: TGCGCCAGCAGTGATGGTGGTCTCCCGGGGTCACCCCTCCACTTT

V gene: TRBV3-1/TRBV3-2
J gene: TRBJ2-7
D gene: TRBD2
clone size: NA
CDR3 protein: CASSRDLAGGPYEQYF
CDR3 DNA: TGTGCCAGCAGCCGGGACTTAGCGGGAGGGCCCTACGAGCAGTACTTC

V gene: TRBV4-2
J gene: TRBJ2-1
D gene: TRBD1
clone size: NA
CDR3 protein: CASSDIDRGPNEQFF
CDR3 DNA: TGTGCCAGCAGCGACATTGACAGGGGGCCGAATGAGCAGTTCTTC

V gene: TRBV27
J gene: TRBJ1-4
D gene: NA
clone size: NA
CDR3 protein: CASSLEGRLDEKLFF
CDR3 DNA: TGTGCCAGCAGCTTAGAGGGAAGGTTAGATGAAAAACTGTTTTTT

V gene: TRBV7-8
J gene: TRBJ2-3
D gene: TRBD2
clone size: NA
CDR3 protein: CASNLPLGLATDTQYF
CDR3 DNA: TGTGCCAGCAATCTGCCCCTGGGACTAGCTACAGATACGCAGTATTTT

V gene: TRBV7-2
J gene: TRBJ2-5
D gene: TRBD2
clone size: NA
CDR3 protein: CASSWGLAETQYF
CDR3 DNA: TGTGCCAGCAGCTGGGGACTAGCAGAGACCCAGTACTTC

V gene: TRBV11-2
J gene: TRBJ2-7
D gene: NA
clone size: NA
CDR3 protein: CASSFLGLRFYGQYF
CDR3 DNA: TGTGCCAGCAGCTTTTTGGGCCTACGATTTTATGGGCAGTACTTC

V gene: TRBV12-3/TRBV12-4
J gene: TRBJ2-1
D gene: NA
clone size: NA
CDR3 protein: CASRGDEQFF
CDR3 DNA: TGTGCCAGCAGGGGAGATGAGCAGTTCTTC

V gene: TRBV13
J gene: TRBJ1-1
D gene: NA
clone size: NA
CDR3 protein: CASSLQDTEAFF
CDR3 DNA: TGTGCCAGCAGCTTACAGGACACTGAAGCTTTCTTT

V gene: TRBV5-8
J gene: TRBJ2-3
D gene: NA
clone size: NA
CDR3 protein: CASSARTGTDTQYF
CDR3 DNA: TGTGCCAGCAGCGCCAGAACCGGCACAGATACGCAGTATTTT

V gene: TRBV11-1
J gene: TRBJ2-1
D gene: NA
clone size: NA
CDR3 protein: CASSRIALSSYNEQFF
CDR3 DNA: TGTGCCAGCAGCAGAATAGCGCTTAGCTCCTACAATGAGCAGTTCTTC

V gene: TRBV7-2
J gene: TRBJ2-1
D gene: NA
clone size: NA
CDR3 protein: CASSPLGGGFGNEQFF
CDR3 DNA: TGTGCCAGCAGTCCCCTCGGGGGAGGTTTTGGAAATGAGCAGTTCTTC

V gene: TRBV7-3
J gene: TRBJ1-1
D gene: TRBD1
clone size: NA
CDR3 protein: CASSPGGWSEAFF
CDR3 DNA: TGTGCCAGCAGCCCAGGGGGGTGGTCAGAAGCTTTCTTT

V gene: TRBV27
J gene: TRBJ2-7
D gene: NA
clone size: NA
CDR3 protein: CASSTGPYEQYF
CDR3 DNA: TGTGCCAGCAGCACCGGTCCCTACGAGCAGTACTTC

V gene: TRBV3-1/TRBV3-2
J gene: TRBJ2-7
D gene: NA
clone size: NA
CDR3 protein: CASSHGLSYEQYF
CDR3 DNA: TGTGCCAGCAGTCATGGGCTTTCCTACGAGCAGTACTTC

V gene: TRBV7-2
J gene: TRBJ1-6
D gene: NA
clone size: NA
CDR3 protein: CASSLGRTVNSPLHF
CDR3 DNA: TGTGCCAGCAGCTTAGGCCGGACAGTTAATTCACCCCTCCACTTT